These 12 T cell receptor beta chains came from one sample sequenced in a study of T-cell reconstitution after alpha-beta-depleted transplantation in children. As it was prepared, the TCRbeta library received unique molecular identifiers. MiXCR was run by TCRdb on the PCR reads, yielding one entry per CDR3 protein. The sample has fewer than 550,000 distinct CDR3 sequences; 15% to 20% are singletons. Here the sequenced sample was PBMCs, mostly from graft donor cells, taken 360 days after TCRalphabeta/CD19-depleted stem cell transplant. These receptors originate from a boy under two years old who had a stem cell transplant for Wiskott-Aldrich syndrome, so the T cells may come from the graft donor.

This clonotype was observed a few times. J is TRBJ2-1 and V is TRBV18; 8 bases line up with TRBD2. Germline V gene lookup returns CDR1 KGHSH and CDR2 LQKENI. The CDR3 has 18 residues. With 7 bases clipped from V and 0 bases from J, the junction kept 14 bases outside the gene matches. The CDR3 coding sequence is TGTGCCAGCTTTTCCCCGCGAGCGGGGGACTCCTCCTACAATGAGCAGTTCTTC. This gives the protein CASFSPRAGDSSYNEQFF. Together with reference TRBV18 and TRBJ2-1, the CDR3 gives the full variable domain: NAGVMQNPRHLVRRRGQEARLRCSPMKGHSHVYWYRQLPEEGLKFMVYLQKENIIDESGMPKERFSAEFPKEGPSILRIQQVVRGDSAAYFCASFSPRAGDSSYNEQFFGPGTRLTVL.

The chain joins TRBV29-1 to TRBJ1-2; possible D gene TRBD1, 6 bases. Germline V CDR1 and CDR2: SQVTM, ANQGSEA. The CDR3 sequence is 14 residues long. Trimming cost V 6 bases and J 6 bases, with 20 bases left between them. In DNA form, the CDR3 reads TGCAGCGTCGTGAAGATCGACAGGAAGAATGGCTACACCTTC. Its translation: CSVVKIDRKNGYTF.

The chain carries TRBV7-8 and TRBJ2-5, with 8 bases lining up with TRBD2. CDR1 SGHVS and CDR2 FQNEAQ come from the germline V gene. The CDR3 contains 20 residues. V shed 1 base and J 3 bases; nucleotides not matched to a gene: 19. CDR3 residues: CASSLGRFAGLVEDKETQYF. In DNA, the CDR3 is TGTGCCAGCAGCTTAGGGCGTTTTGCGGGACTAGTAGAGGATAAAGAGACCCAGTACTTC.

The chain has TRBV6-6 and TRBJ1-2, with D possibly being TRBD1 (6 bases). Germline V gives CDR1 MNHNY, CDR2 SVGAGI (reference sequence). This CDR3 region has 13 residues. The CDR3 sequence is CAGRTASNYGYTF. CDR3 coding DNA: TGTGCTGGGCGGACAGCCTCTAACTATGGCTACACCTTC.

This sequence joins TRBV20-1 and TRBJ2-1; TRBD2 aligns across 11 bases. Looked up from germline, CDR1 is DFQATT and CDR2 is SNEGSKA (reference sequence). The length of the CDR3 is 11 residues. The V segment lost 6 bases and the J segment 13 bases; nucleotides outside the gene matches: 5. For the CDR3, the DNA is TGCAGTGCCCTGACTAGCGGGGTACAGTTCTTC. Its translation is CSALTSGVQFF.

V is TRBV5-1 and J is TRBJ2-3; 8 bases line up with TRBD1. Trimming cost V 0 bases and J 3 bases; bases outside gene matches: 15. Germline values: CDR1 SGHRS, CDR2 YFSETQ. The CDR3 runs to 19 residues. The CDR3 nucleotides read TGCGCCAGCAGCTTGGCCGGGACAGGAAACTTTGCTACTACAGATACGCAGTATTTT. The encoded protein is CASSLAGTGNFATTDTQYF.

V and J are TRBV20-1 and TRBJ1-5; D is unresolved. The V gene's germline CDR1 is DFQATT and CDR2 SNEGSKA (reference sequence). Trimming left V 8 bases short and J 0 bases short, with 8 bases between. This CDR3 region has 12 residues. Written as DNA, the CDR3 is TGCAGTCCCCAGAATAGCAATCAGCCCCAGCATTTT. Amino acid sequence: CSPQNSNQPQHF.

The chain joins TRBV11-2 to TRBJ2-1, with 15 positions matching TRBD2. Germline assignment: CDR1 SGHAT and CDR2 FQNNGV. V lost 5 bases to trimming and J lost 9 bases; unmatched junction nucleotides: 17. The CDR3 is made up of 19 amino acids. CDR3 in DNA: TGTGCCAGCAGCCTGAAAAAAGGACTAGCGGGAGGGTTCGATAGTGAGCAGTTCTTC. Protein sequence: CASSLKKGLAGGFDSEQFF. The full variable domain, its missing parts supplied by reference TRBV11-2 and TRBJ2-1, is EAGVAQSPRYKIIEKRQSVAFWCNPISGHATLYWYQQILGQGPKLLIQFQNNGVVDDSQLPKDRFSAERLKGVDSTLKIQPAKLEDSAVYLCASSLKKGLAGGFDSEQFFGPGTRLTVL.

This clonotype was counted many times. This chain connects TRBV4-1 to TRBJ2-4; TRBD2 matches at 8 bases. Germline loops: CDR1 MGHRA, CDR2 YSYEKL. The CDR3 extends over 17 amino acids. The V and J ends lost 0 bases and 3 bases, in that order; junction bases with no gene match: 7. CDR3 loop: CASSQDPAGAVKNIQYF. CDR3 nucleotide sequence: TGCGCCAGCAGCCAAGATCCAGCGGGGGCAGTCAAAAACATTCAGTACTTC.

This chain joins TRBV7-8 and TRBJ1-2, with 9 bases lining up with TRBD1. Germline V gives CDR1 SGHVS, CDR2 FQNEAQ. V lost 8 bases and J lost 10; bases outside the gene matches: 17. The CDR3 has 15 residues. The CDR3 region is CASAPTTGGSLLYTF. In DNA form, the CDR3 reads TGTGCCAGCGCACCCACTACAGGGGGCTCCCTTCTCTACACCTTC.

The chain recombines TRBV5-1 with TRBJ2-1; D is perhaps TRBD2 (6 bases). V lost 6 bases to trimming and J lost 9 bases, with 16 bases between them. The germline CDR1 and CDR2 sequences are SGHRS and YFSETQ. The CDR3 length is 13 residues. The CDR3 sequence: CASTYPEGGEQFF. DNA of the CDR3: TGCGCCAGCACCTATCCGGAGGGAGGTGAGCAGTTCTTC.

The V call is TRBV11-1, the J call TRBJ2-3, with 7 bases matching TRBD2. V lost 6 bases to trimming and J lost 2 bases; unmatched junction nucleotides: 17. Germline CDR1 and CDR2: SGHAT and FQDESV (reference sequence). This CDR3 has 18 residues. CDR3 nucleotides: TGTGCCAGCAGAGGTAGCGGGCGGATAATTCAGGCCACAGATACGCAGTATTTT. It yields the protein CASRGSGRIIQATDTQYF.